This T cell receptor beta chain was profiled in a study of CD8 T cells in ankylosing spondylitis. The study's findings and limits: Blood of patients with ankylosing spondylitis appeared to be characterized by a TCR beta motif of fewer than 10 highly homologous variants. Disease-linked clones were found to be CD8+ and relatively rare in peripheral blood. Reportedly, matched ankylosing spondylitis synovial fluid was significantly enriched for disease-linked clones.

Each CDR3 protein gets one entry after TCRdb re-called the 5' RACE reads with MiXCR. The sample includes 200,000 to 300,000 distinct CDR3 sequences, around 10% of them seen just once. This clonotype was seen repeatedly, ten times or more. Antigen: not known. Germline CDR1 and CDR2: SGHRS and YFSETQ. V lost 3 bases and J lost 5; bases outside the gene matches: 14. CDR3 length equals 18 residues. This TCR derives from a male donor with ankylosing spondylitis or in good health (not recorded which). Sequencing input: blood, either unsorted or a sorted T cell fraction (not recorded which). The chain joins TRBV5-1 to TRBJ2-1, with TRBD2 identical over 10 bases. The CDR3 DNA is TGCGCCAGCAGCTCGGGGGTCAGCGGGAGGGCCAAGAACAATGAGCAGTTCTTC. Translating gives CASSSGVSGRAKNNEQFF.